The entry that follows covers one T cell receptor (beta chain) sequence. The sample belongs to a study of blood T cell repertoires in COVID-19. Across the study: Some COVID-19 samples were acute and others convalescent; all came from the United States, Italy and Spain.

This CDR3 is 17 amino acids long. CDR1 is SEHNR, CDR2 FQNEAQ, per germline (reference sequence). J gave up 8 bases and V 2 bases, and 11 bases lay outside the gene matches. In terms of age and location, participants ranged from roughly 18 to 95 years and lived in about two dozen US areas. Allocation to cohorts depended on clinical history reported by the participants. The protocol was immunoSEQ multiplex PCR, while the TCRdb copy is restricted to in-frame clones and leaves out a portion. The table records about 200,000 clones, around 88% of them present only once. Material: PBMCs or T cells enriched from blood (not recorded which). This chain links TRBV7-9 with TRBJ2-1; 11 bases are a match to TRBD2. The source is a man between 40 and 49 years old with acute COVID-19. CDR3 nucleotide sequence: TGTGCCAGCAGCTTAACGCCCACTAGCGGGAGTTGGTATGAGCAGTTCTTC. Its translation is CASSLTPTSGSWYEQFF.